A selection of T cell receptor beta chains follows, all from one sample in a study of blood T cells in healthy people across ages. TCRdb passed the 5' RACE reads through MiXCR, listing each CDR3 protein once. In the table there are 1.4 million to 1.5 million distinct CDR3 sequences, roughly 45% of which are singletons. The sample was blood. These TCRs come from a young woman in good health. Both conserved end residues are part of each CDR3. Size values are once, few and many counts, or a class for expanded clones, and some rows have none.

length: 15; size: .; V: TRBV3-1; CDR3: CASSQGIATNEKLFF
length: 16; size: many; V: TRBV5-1; CDR3: CASSLAELAGVYEQYF
length: 15; size: .; V: TRBV28; CDR3: CASSLLTSGAKTQYF
length: 15; size: .; V: TRBV10-3; CDR3: CAISERGSYTDTQYF
length: 12; size: .; V: TRBV7-2; CDR3: CASSSFQGSRYF
length: 17; size: .; V: TRBV5-6; CDR3: CASSLASGGRIYNEQYF
length: 19; size: .; V: TRBV10-3; CDR3: CAISESGRTSPTAKNVQYF
length: 13; size: .; V: TRBV10-3; CDR3: CAKSIASTDTQYF
length: 16; size: .; V: TRBV27; CDR3: CASSFKGTANTGELFF
length: 15; size: .; V: TRBV28; CDR3: CASSPRGQGAYEQYF
length: 15; size: few; V: TRBV20-1; CDR3: CSALLPTGSSYEQYF
length: 13; size: .; V: TRBV3-1; CDR3: CASSQLVMETQYF
length: 15; size: .; V: TRBV6-2/TRBV6-3; CDR3: CASSQTSGRVSEQYF
length: 21; size: .; V: TRBV12-3/TRBV12-4; CDR3: CASSFVIPQGRGERMNTEAFF
length: 14; size: .; V: TRBV28; CDR3: CASDDQIPGSPLHF
length: 16; size: .; V: TRBV4-1; CDR3: CASSQELAGGAYEQYF
length: 16; size: .; V: TRBV7-8; CDR3: CASSLVGGPGNTEAFF
length: 15; size: .; V: TRBV2; CDR3: CAKARDREVRYTQYF
length: 15; size: .; V: TRBV7-2; CDR3: CASRTGTGGVKTQYF
length: 17; size: few; V: TRBV20-1; CDR3: CSARARWGTGINQPQHF
length: 16; size: few; V: TRBV20-1; CDR3: CSAVGLAGALSYEQYF
length: 13; size: many; V: TRBV4-1; CDR3: CASSHQEGNEQFF
length: 17; size: .; V: TRBV11-2; CDR3: CASSLVGRAKVGYEQYF
length: 17; size: .; V: TRBV11-2; CDR3: CASSLLTSGFGDNEQFF
length: 12; size: few; V: TRBV20-1; CDR3: CSAGAAAPTQYF
length: 16; size: many; V: TRBV7-2; CDR3: CASSLGPRLIKETQYF
length: 16; size: few; V: TRBV28; CDR3: CASSTTGTGYTDTQYF
length: 15; size: .; V: TRBV12-3/TRBV12-4; CDR3: CASSLSGRTSYEQYF
length: 15; size: .; V: TRBV7-3; CDR3: CASSLLVGQVSEQFF
length: 15; size: .; V: TRBV11-2; CDR3: CASSPRPGTNYGYTF
length: 16; size: .; V: TRBV12-5; CDR3: CASGRSRDRGPSGYTF
length: 17; size: .; V: TRBV10-3; CDR3: CAISDPPIAGAGDEQFF
length: 14; size: few; V: TRBV5-1; CDR3: CASSMDRGVYGYTF
length: 13; size: few; V: TRBV14; CDR3: CASSPGMATPLHF
length: 15; size: once; V: TRBV5-1; CDR3: CASSTAGQLTDTQYF
length: 16; size: .; V: TRBV20-1; CDR3: CSASPGGTPSTDTQYF
length: 14; size: .; V: TRBV7-9; CDR3: CASSSTGELYGYTF
length: 16; size: .; V: TRBV27; CDR3: CASSFGAVFGAGELFF
length: 16; size: .; V: TRBV5-1; CDR3: CVSSLASTSGYNEQFF
length: 14; size: few; V: TRBV3-1; CDR3: CASSQVGTGGEQYF
length: 17; size: .; V: TRBV7-2; CDR3: CASSSSPSGVATDTQYF
length: 15; size: .; V: TRBV7-9; CDR3: CASSRGGLSVETQYF
length: 16; size: .; V: TRBV6-6; CDR3: CASGLGGGDWNTEAFF
length: 16; size: once; V: TRBV12-3/TRBV12-4; CDR3: CASTRGAGASTDTQYF
length: 16; size: .; V: TRBV10-2; CDR3: CASSDAGGGRSYEQYF
length: 14; size: few; V: TRBV6-5; CDR3: CASSRGPLGSPLHF
length: 18; size: .; V: TRBV9; CDR3: CASSVKPAVGVSGNTIYF
length: 16; size: .; V: TRBV5-4; CDR3: CASSLTSGTPRDTQYF
length: 14; size: .; V: TRBV5-1; CDR3: CASSGTGQVYEQYF
length: 14; size: .; V: TRBV3-1; CDR3: CASGGGGMNTEAFF
length: 16; size: .; V: TRBV15; CDR3: CATSRKSGTPSNEQFF
length: 14; size: .; V: TRBV7-3; CDR3: CASSGVGNTGELFF
length: 12; size: .; V: TRBV29-1; CDR3: CSVLRGDEKLFF
length: 16; size: few; V: TRBV6-5; CDR3: CASSYSWTGKGTEAFF
length: 15; size: .; V: TRBV7-9; CDR3: CASSLALQLDYGYTF
length: 15; size: few; V: TRBV7-2; CDR3: CASSLVFPGLETQYF
length: 15; size: many; V: TRBV14; CDR3: CASSQDPQGSYEQYF